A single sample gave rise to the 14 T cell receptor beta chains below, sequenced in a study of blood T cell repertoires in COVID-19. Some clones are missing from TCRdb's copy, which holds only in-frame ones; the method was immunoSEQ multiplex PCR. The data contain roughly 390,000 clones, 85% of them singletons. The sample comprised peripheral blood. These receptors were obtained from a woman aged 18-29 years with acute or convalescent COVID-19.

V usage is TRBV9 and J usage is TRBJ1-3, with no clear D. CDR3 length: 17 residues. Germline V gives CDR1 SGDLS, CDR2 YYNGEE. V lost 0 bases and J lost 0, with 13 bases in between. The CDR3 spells CASSVGWAGNSGNTIYF. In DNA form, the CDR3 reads TGTGCCAGCAGCGTAGGGTGGGCCGGGAACTCTGGAAACACCATATATTTT. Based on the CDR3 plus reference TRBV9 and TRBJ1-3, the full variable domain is DSGVTQTPKHLITATGQRVTLRCSPRSGDLSVYWYQQSLDQGLQFLIQYYNGEERAKGNILERFSAQQFPDLHSELNLSSLELGDSALYFCASSVGWAGNSGNTIYFGEGSWLTVV.

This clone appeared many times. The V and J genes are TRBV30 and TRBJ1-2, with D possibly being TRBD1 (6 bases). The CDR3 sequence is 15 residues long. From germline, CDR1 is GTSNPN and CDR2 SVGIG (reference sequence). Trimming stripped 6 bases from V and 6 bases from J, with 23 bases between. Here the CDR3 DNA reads TGTGCCTGTTATCACACAGGGAAGGGACCAGATGGCTACACCTTC. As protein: CACYHTGKGPDGYTF.

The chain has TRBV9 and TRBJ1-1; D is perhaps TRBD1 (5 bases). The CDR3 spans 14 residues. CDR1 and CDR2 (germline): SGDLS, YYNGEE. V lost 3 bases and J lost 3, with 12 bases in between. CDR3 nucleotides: TGTGCCAGCAGCGCGTCCCAAGGGGACACTGAAGCTTTCTTT. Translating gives CASSASQGDTEAFF.

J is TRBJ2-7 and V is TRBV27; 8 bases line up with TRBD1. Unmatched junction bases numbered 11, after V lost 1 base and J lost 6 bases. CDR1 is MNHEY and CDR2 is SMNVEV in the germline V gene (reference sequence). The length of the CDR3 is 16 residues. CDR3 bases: TGTGCCAGCAGTTTATGGGCGACAGGGGCTTCTCTCGAGCAGTACTTC. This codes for CASSLWATGASLEQYF.

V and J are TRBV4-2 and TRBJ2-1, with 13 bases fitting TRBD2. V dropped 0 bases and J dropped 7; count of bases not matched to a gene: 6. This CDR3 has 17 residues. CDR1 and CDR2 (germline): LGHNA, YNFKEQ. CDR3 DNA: TGTGCCAGCAGCCAAGAGAGCGGGACTAGCGGGATAAATGAGCAGTTCTTC. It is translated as CASSQESGTSGINEQFF.

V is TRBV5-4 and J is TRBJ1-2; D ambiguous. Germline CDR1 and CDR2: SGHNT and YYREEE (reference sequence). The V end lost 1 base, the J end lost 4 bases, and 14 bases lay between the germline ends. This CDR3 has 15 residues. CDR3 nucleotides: TGTGCCAGCAGCTTGCCTCCGGGGTTTGGCTATGGCTACACCTTC. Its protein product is CASSLPPGFGYGYTF. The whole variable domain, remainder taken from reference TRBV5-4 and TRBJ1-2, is ETGVTQSPTHLIKTRGQQVTLRCSSQSGHNTVSWYQQALGQGPQFIFQYYREEENGRGNFPPRFSGLQFPNYSSELNVNALELDDSALYLCASSLPPGFGYGYTFGSGTRLTVV.

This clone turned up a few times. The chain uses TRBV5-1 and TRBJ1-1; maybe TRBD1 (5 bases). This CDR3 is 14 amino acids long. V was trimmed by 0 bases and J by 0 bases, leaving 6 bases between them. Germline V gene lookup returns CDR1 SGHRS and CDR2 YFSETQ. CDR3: CASSLGQMNTEAFF. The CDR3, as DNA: TGCGCCAGCAGCTTGGGACAGATGAACACTGAAGCTTTCTTT.

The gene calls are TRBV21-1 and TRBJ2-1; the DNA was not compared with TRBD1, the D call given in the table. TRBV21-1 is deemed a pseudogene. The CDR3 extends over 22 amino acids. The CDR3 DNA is TGTGCCAGCAGCACCCGGGACAGGCAACCATTCAAATCAACCAAAGCCTACAATGAGCAGTTCTTC. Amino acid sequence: CASSTRDRQPFKSTKAYNEQFF.

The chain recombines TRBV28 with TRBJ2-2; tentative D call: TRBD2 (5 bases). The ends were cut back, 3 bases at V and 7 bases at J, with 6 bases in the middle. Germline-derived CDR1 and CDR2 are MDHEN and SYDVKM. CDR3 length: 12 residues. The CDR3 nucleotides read TGTGCCAGCAGTTTTGCGGGCGGGGAGCTGTTTTTT. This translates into CASSFAGGELFF.

CDR3: CASGNSGSLGDTQYF. The CDR3 nucleotides read TGCGCCAGCGGGAATAGCGGGAGCCTCGGAGATACGCAGTATTTT. The V and J genes are TRBV4-1 and TRBJ2-3; TRBD2 agrees at 9 bases. The CDR3 runs to 15 residues. V dropped 8 bases and J dropped 5; count of bases not matched to a gene: 11. CDR1 MGHRA and CDR2 YSYEKL come from the germline V gene.

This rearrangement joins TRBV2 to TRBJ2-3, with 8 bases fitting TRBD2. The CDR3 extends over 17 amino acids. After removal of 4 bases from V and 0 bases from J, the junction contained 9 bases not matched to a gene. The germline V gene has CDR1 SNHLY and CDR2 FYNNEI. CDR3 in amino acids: CASSGGRGDPSTDTQYF. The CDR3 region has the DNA TGTGCCAGCAGTGGAGGGCGGGGGGACCCTAGCACAGATACGCAGTATTTT.

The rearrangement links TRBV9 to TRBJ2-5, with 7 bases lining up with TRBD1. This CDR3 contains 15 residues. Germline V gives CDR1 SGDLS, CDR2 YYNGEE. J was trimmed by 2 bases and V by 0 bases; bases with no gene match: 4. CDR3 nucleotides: TGTGCCAGCAGCGTAGGGGACAGCGAACAAGAGACCCAGTACTTC. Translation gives CASSVGDSEQETQYF.

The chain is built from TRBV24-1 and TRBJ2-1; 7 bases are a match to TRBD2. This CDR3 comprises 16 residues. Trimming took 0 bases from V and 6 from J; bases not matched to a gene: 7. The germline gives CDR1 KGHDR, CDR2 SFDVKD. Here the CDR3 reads CATSDLKDGRGNEQFF. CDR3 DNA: TGTGCCACCAGTGATTTGAAGGATGGGAGGGGCAATGAGCAGTTCTTC.

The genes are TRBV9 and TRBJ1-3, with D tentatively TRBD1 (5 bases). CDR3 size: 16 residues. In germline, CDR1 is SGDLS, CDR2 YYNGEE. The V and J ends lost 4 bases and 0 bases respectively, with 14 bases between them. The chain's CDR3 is CASSSGGGNSGNTIYF. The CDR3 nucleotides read TGTGCCAGCAGCTCCGGGGGAGGCAACTCTGGAAACACCATATATTTT. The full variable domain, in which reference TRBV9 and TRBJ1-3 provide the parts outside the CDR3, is DSGVTQTPKHLITATGQRVTLRCSPRSGDLSVYWYQQSLDQGLQFLIQYYNGEERAKGNILERFSAQQFPDLHSELNLSSLELGDSALYFCASSSGGGNSGNTIYFGEGSWLTVV.